Listed here are 27 T cell receptor beta chains from one sample, sequenced in a study of human T cells and chemical hapten exposure. TCRdb analysed the RACE reads with MiXCR anew, one entry per CDR3 protein. The sample lists about 190,000 distinct CDR3 sequences; under 30% were seen once. Time point of the sample: patch test 3, about 24 weeks after DPC sensitization. This sample's treatment: therapeutic diphenylcyclopropenone sensitization with weekly scalp DPC. The source material was whole blood, sampled in connection with sensitization to the hapten diphenylcyclopropenone (DPC). The receptors originated from a woman aged 40 to 55 with alopecia areata. Some clones in this sample may be carry-over from other donors' samples.

The V gene is TRBV28, the J gene TRBJ2-7; perhaps D is TRBD1 or TRBD2 (5 bases each). In germline, CDR1 is MDHEN, CDR2 SYDVKM. The ends were cut back, 7 bases at V and 1 base at J, with 14 bases in the middle. The CDR3 extends over 14 amino acids. The CDR3 spells CASKLAGASYEQYF. CDR3 nucleotide sequence: TGTGCCAGCAAGTTAGCCGGGGCATCCTACGAGCAGTACTTC.

V usage is TRBV20-1 and J usage is TRBJ1-1, with a weak D call TRBD1 (6 bases). This CDR3 region has 13 residues. Germline CDR1 and CDR2: DFQATT and SNEGSKA (reference sequence). Between the trimmed V and J ends, which lost 1 base and 1 base, there was a span of 7 bases. The CDR3 loop reads CSARGTANTEAFF. CDR3 nucleotides: TGCAGTGCTAGAGGGACAGCGAACACTGAAGCTTTCTTT.

DNA of the CDR3: TGCAGTGCATCCAGAGCGGGAGCCAAAAACATTCAGTACTTC. Translated: CSASRAGAKNIQYF. The chain carries TRBV20-1 and TRBJ2-4; a possible D gene is TRBD2 (6 bases). Germline-derived CDR1 and CDR2 are DFQATT and SNEGSKA (reference sequence). There are 14 residues in the CDR3. V lost 6 bases, J lost 0 bases, and 12 bases lay in between.

This clonotype occurred a few times. The genes are TRBV20-1 and TRBJ2-7; D gene ambiguous. V was shortened by 6 bases and J by 2 bases, with 8 bases between the two germline ends. The CDR3 loop spans 11 amino acids. Germline lookup yields CDR1 DFQATT and CDR2 SNEGSKA (reference sequence). CDR3 in DNA: TGCAGTGCCCTACGGCCCTACGAGCAGTACTTC. This gives the protein CSALRPYEQYF.

The table lists this clonotype with a few counts. V and J are TRBV4-3 and TRBJ2-1; 9 nucleotides line up with TRBD2. Germline assignment: CDR1 LGHNA and CDR2 YSLEER. CDR3 length: 17 amino acids. Trimming at V came to 1 base and at J to 7 bases, leaving 11 bases not matched to a gene. CDR3 nucleotides: TGCGCCAGCAGCCAAGCCAGACTAGCGGCAGGTAGAAATGAGCAGTTCTTC. It codes for CASSQARLAAGRNEQFF.

The genes are TRBV29-1 and TRBJ2-7; D tentatively fits TRBD1 or TRBD2 (5 bases each). The ends were cut back, 5 bases at V and 7 bases at J, with 12 bases in the middle. Germline V gene sequence: CDR1 SQVTM, CDR2 ANQGSEA. This CDR3 is 11 amino acids long. The CDR3 protein is CSVLGVGEQYF. In nucleotides, the CDR3 is TGCAGCGTTTTGGGGGTAGGAGAGCAGTACTTC.

This clonotype showed up just a few times. The chain joins TRBV7-2 to TRBJ1-6; TRBD1 matches at 7 bases. The CDR3 sequence is 15 residues long. Germline CDR1 SGHTA, CDR2 FQGNSA. The V segment lost 5 bases and the J segment 3 bases; nucleotides outside the gene matches: 4. CDR3 residues: CASSGGTVYNSPLHF. CDR3 nucleotides: TGTGCCAGCAGCGGAGGGACAGTCTATAATTCACCCCTCCACTTT. Complete variable domain (other parts from reference TRBV7-2 and TRBJ1-6): GAGVSQSPSNKVTEKGKDVELRCDPISGHTALYWYRQSLGQGLEFLIYFQGNSAPDKSGLPSDRFSAERTGGSVSTLTIQRTQQEDSAVYLCASSGGTVYNSPLHFGNGTRLTVT.

The rearrangement uses TRBV6-5 and TRBJ2-3, with D unclear. Per the germline V gene, CDR1 is MNHEY and CDR2 is SVGAGI. The CDR3 sequence is 15 residues long. V lost 4 bases and J lost 0, with 11 bases in between. CDR3 sequence reads: CASSLRRTSTDTQYF. The CDR3 coding sequence is TGTGCCAGCAGTTTGAGACGAACTAGCACAGATACGCAGTATTTT.

The table lists this clonotype with many counts. Since no conserved phenylalanine or tryptophan closes the CDR3, a read error is the likely cause. Because the CDR3's place on the DNA is in doubt, the DNA is left out and the CDR3 is given as listed by TCRdb. The rearrangement uses TRBV6-6 and TRBJ2-5; the D segment call TRBD1 is taken from the table without a DNA check. Germline CDR1 MNHNY, CDR2 SVGAGI (reference sequence). 14 amino acids form the CDR3, both terminal residues included. Here the CDR3 reads CASSYTGTQGRGEV.

The rearrangement joins TRBV29-1 to TRBJ2-3; D assignment may be TRBD1 or TRBD2 (7 bases each). CDR1 and CDR2 from the germline V gene are SQVTM and ANQGSEA. V was trimmed by 0 bases and J by 0 bases, leaving 16 bases between them. The CDR3 spans 17 residues. The CDR3 loop is CSVEDLRGGMSTDTQYF. The DNA for the CDR3 is TGCAGCGTTGAAGATCTCAGGGGGGGTATGAGCACAGATACGCAGTATTTT.

The chain employs TRBV5-1 and TRBJ1-2; possible D gene TRBD1, 6 bases. V was cut by 0 bases and J by 5 bases, with 17 bases left in between. The CDR3 covers 16 residues. Per germline, CDR1 SGHRS and CDR2 YFSETQ. The CDR3 nucleotides are TGCGCCAGCAGCTTGGGACAGGCCCCGAAGTTATATGGCTACACCTTC. Its protein is CASSLGQAPKLYGYTF.

The V and J genes are TRBV7-9 and TRBJ2-2, with D possibly matching TRBD2 (7 bases). V was clipped by 11 bases and J by 0 bases, with 13 bases between them. The CDR3 contains 14 residues. The V gene's germline CDR1 is SEHNR and CDR2 FQNEAQ (reference sequence). CDR3: CAGGAGSNTGELFF. The CDR3 nucleotides read TGTGCCGGGGGGGCGGGATCGAACACCGGGGAGCTGTTTTTT.

This clonotype has only a few counts. This chain joins TRBV10-3 and TRBJ1-1, with D perhaps matching TRBD1 (6 bases). V lost 2 bases and J lost 5, with 6 bases in between. This CDR3 contains 12 residues. The germline V gene encodes CDR1 ENHRY and CDR2 SYGVKD. CDR3 coding DNA: TGTGCCATCAGTGAGCAGGGGACTGAAGCTTTCTTT. Translated: CAISEQGTEAFF.

This chain links TRBV28 with TRBJ2-2; D is ambiguous. Trimming took 6 bases from V and 4 from J, leaving 6 bases between them. The CDR3 is made up of 12 amino acids. Germline V lookup: CDR1 MDHEN, CDR2 SYDVKM. CDR3 coding DNA: TGTGCCAGCAGATTGTCCACCGGGGAGCTGTTTTTT. Amino acids: CASRLSTGELFF. The whole variable domain, remainder taken from reference TRBV28 and TRBJ2-2, is DVKVTQSSRYLVKRTGEKVFLECVQDMDHENMFWYRQDPGLGLRLIYFSYDVKMKEKGDIPEGYSVSREKKERFSLILESASTNQTSMYLCASRLSTGELFFGEGSRLTVL.

This clonotype was detected a few times. The chain couples TRBV29-1 to TRBJ2-3, with 7 positions matching TRBD1. The J segment lost 4 bases and the V segment lost 1 base, leaving 5 bases of the junction unmatched. The length of the CDR3 is 14 residues. Germline CDR1 reads SQVTM; CDR2 reads ANQGSEA. In DNA, the CDR3 is TGCAGCGTTGAAGGCGACAGGGTCCCAGATACGCAGTATTTT. Amino acid sequence: CSVEGDRVPDTQYF.

The rearrangement uses TRBV20-1 and TRBJ2-3; D gene uncertain. In germline, CDR1 is DFQATT, CDR2 SNEGSKA (reference sequence). The CDR3 extends over 16 amino acids. The germline V and J ends were trimmed by 3 bases and 1 base, with 17 bases remaining between them. The DNA for the CDR3 is TGCAGTGCTAGCTGGGTCTCGCCCGCTGGCACAGATACGCAGTATTTT. Protein: CSASWVSPAGTDTQYF.

This clonotype was detected a few times. The rearrangement uses TRBV5-6 and TRBJ2-7, with D maybe TRBD1 (6 bases). This CDR3 has 14 residues. The germline gives CDR1 SGHDT, CDR2 YYEEEE. Between the trimmed V and J ends, which lost 2 bases and 2 bases, there was a span of 11 bases. This CDR3 reads CASSLPGQTYEQYF. As DNA, the CDR3 is TGTGCCAGCAGCTTACCGGGACAAACCTACGAGCAGTACTTC.

The CDR3, as DNA: TGTGCCAGCAGCTTAGTCAGTTGGGGTGCTTTCTTT. Amino acid sequence: CASSLVSWGAFF. The chain combines TRBV7-2 with TRBJ1-1; D remains ambiguous. This CDR3 region has 12 residues. CDR1 is SGHTA, CDR2 FQGNSA, per germline. Trimming stripped 1 base from V and 11 bases from J, with 11 bases between.

The V and J genes are TRBV29-1 and TRBJ1-2; no reliable D call. Germline CDR1 SQVTM, CDR2 ANQGSEA. The CDR3 has 13 amino acids. Trimming cost V 1 base and J 2 bases, with 8 bases left between them. Written as DNA, the CDR3 is TGCAGCGTTGAAGGGGCGGCAAACTATGGCTACACCTTC. This codes for CSVEGAANYGYTF. The full variable domain, completed using reference TRBV29-1 and TRBJ1-2, is SAVISQKPSRDICQRGTSLTIQCQVDSQVTMMFWYRQQPGQSLTLIATANQGSEATYESGFVIDKFPISRPNLTFSTLTVSNMSPEDSSIYLCSVEGAANYGYTFGSGTRLTVV.

This clonotype has a handful of counts. Because it lacks the conserved phenylalanine or tryptophan at the end, this CDR3 is likely a read error. The limits of the CDR3 on the DNA are not certain, so only TCRdb's listed CDR3 is given. This chain uses TRBV7-3 with TRBJ2-1; the D call in the table, TRBD1, was not verified against the DNA. The CDR3 contains 11 residues when both ends are counted. CDR1 is SGHTA, CDR2 FQGTGA, per germline. CDR3 sequence reads: CASSLRDRALG.

This chain links TRBV21-1 with TRBJ2-7; no DNA check was done on the table's D call, TRBD2. TRBV21-1 has pseudogene status. The length of the CDR3 is 15 residues. CDR3: CASSKWKRRSYEQYF. In DNA form, the CDR3 reads TGTGCCAGCAGCAAATGGAAGCGGCGGTCCTACGAGCAGTACTTC.

The chain has TRBV6-1 and TRBJ2-3; 10 bases match TRBD2. The CDR3 covers 14 residues. Looked up from germline, CDR1 is MNHNS and CDR2 is SASEGT. Trimming cost V 11 bases and J 4 bases; bases outside gene matches: 9. CDR3 sequence: CAGLAAGRADTQYF. The CDR3 DNA is TGTGCCGGACTAGCGGCAGGGCGGGCAGATACGCAGTATTTT.

This clonotype was seen repeatedly, ten times or more. This chain connects TRBV7-9 to TRBJ2-7; possible D gene TRBD2, 5 bases. Germline V gives CDR1 SEHNR, CDR2 FQNEAQ (reference sequence). V dropped 2 bases and J dropped 7 bases, with 9 bases sitting between them. This CDR3 comprises 12 residues. The CDR3 loop reads CASSLPGWEQYF. CDR3 in DNA: TGTGCCAGCAGCTTACCGGGGTGGGAGCAGTACTTC.

A few counts support this clonotype. The chain is built from TRBV5-1 and TRBJ2-7; D unresolved. The germline gives CDR1 SGHRS, CDR2 YFSETQ. Trimming left V 0 bases short and J 5 bases short, with 12 bases between. The CDR3 consists of 14 residues. The DNA for the CDR3 is TGCGCCAGCAGCTTGGATCGCGCATGGGACGAGCAGTACTTC. It is translated as CASSLDRAWDEQYF.

This clonotype was seen ten or more times. The V and J genes are TRBV18 and TRBJ2-1; unclear D gene. CDR1 KGHSH and CDR2 LQKENI come from the germline V gene. The CDR3 extends over 14 amino acids. V lost 0 bases and J lost 5, with 8 bases in between. CDR3 nucleotide sequence: TGTGCCAGCTCACCACCTCACGGTAACAATGAGCAGTTCTTC. Translated, it gives CASSPPHGNNEQFF.

The table lists this clonotype with a few counts. This sequence joins TRBV29-1 and TRBJ2-3, with D possibly being TRBD1 (6 bases). The CDR3 sequence is 14 residues long. Trimming removed 3 bases from V and 2 bases from J, with 12 bases in between. CDR1 SQVTM and CDR2 ANQGSEA come from the germline V gene. This chain's CDR3 is CSVEDSFFTDTQYF. As DNA, the CDR3 is TGCAGCGTTGAGGACAGCTTCTTCACAGATACGCAGTATTTT.

The rearrangement joins TRBV20-1 to TRBJ2-3; D call uncertain. V lost 7 bases to trimming and J lost 0 bases, with 11 bases between them. Germline CDR1 and CDR2: DFQATT and SNEGSKA (reference sequence). The CDR3 contains 13 residues. CDR3 DNA sequence: TGCAGTGTACAAAACCCTAGCACAGATACGCAGTATTTT. Translation gives CSVQNPSTDTQYF.